A single sample gave rise to the 12 T cell receptor beta chains below, sequenced in a study of Ad26.COV2.S vaccination and SARS-CoV-2 variants. This table comes from immunoSEQ multiplex PCR, and its TCRdb copy is limited to in-frame clones, with some not included. The sample includes around 250,000 clones, 80% to 90% seen only once; the top ten take less than 3.5%. Regarding treatment: 15 to 20 received Ad26.COV2.S at low or high dose, single or two shots; about 5 received placebo; per-sample allocation not given. Each sample was drawn 63 days after the first injection (of vaccine or placebo). This specimen consisted of peripheral blood, obtained in a trial of Ad26.COV2.S vaccine versus placebo. The receptors shown here come from a person aged 18-60 years who received the Ad26.COV2.S COVID-19 vaccine or a placebo.

The rearrangement uses TRBV7-2 and TRBJ1-2; D not certain. CDR3 length: 14 amino acids. V was cut by 2 bases and J by 7 bases, with 14 bases left in between. Germline CDR1 SGHTA, CDR2 FQGNSA. CDR3 amino acids: CASSLFQADGGYTF. The CDR3 DNA reads TGTGCCAGCAGCTTATTCCAGGCAGATGGTGGCTACACCTTC.

The V gene is TRBV5-1, the J gene TRBJ1-1, with D uncertain. Germline V gene data show CDR1 as SGHRS and CDR2 as YFSETQ. Deletions cut 4 bases from V and 3 bases from J, with 16 bases between. This CDR3 is built from 15 residues. CDR3 nucleotides: TGCGCCAGCAGCCTGAAGACTTACGGGGACACTGAAGCTTTCTTT. Protein: CASSLKTYGDTEAFF.

The rearrangement joins TRBV2 to TRBJ2-1; a possible D gene is TRBD2 (6 bases). The CDR3 runs to 16 residues. Trimming left V 11 bases short and J 0 bases short, with 20 bases between. CDR1 is SNHLY and CDR2 is FYNNEI in the germline V gene. CDR3 sequence (DNA): TGTGCCCACCATCGGATGGGAGGCTACTCCTACAATGAGCAGTTCTTC. It translates to CAHHRMGGYSYNEQFF. Filled out from reference TRBV2 and TRBJ2-1, the complete variable domain reads EPEVTQTPSHQVTQMGQEVILRCVPISNHLYFYWYRQILGQKVEFLVSFYNNEISEKSEIFDDQFSVERPDGSNFTLKIRSTKLEDSAMYFCAHHRMGGYSYNEQFFGPGTRLTVL.

The rearrangement joins TRBV6-6 to TRBJ2-1, with D unresolved. The CDR3 runs 16 residues. CDR1 and CDR2 (germline): MNHNY, SVGAGI (reference sequence). V was cut by 2 bases and J by 0 bases, with 11 bases left in between. The CDR3 nucleotides are TGTGCCAGCAGTTACGTCCGAAAACCCTCCTACAATGAGCAGTTCTTC. This translates into CASSYVRKPSYNEQFF.

The V call is TRBV28, the J call TRBJ1-2; 11 bases are a match to TRBD1. CDR3 length: 15 residues. V dropped 4 bases and J dropped 4; count of bases not matched to a gene: 5. From germline, CDR1 is MDHEN and CDR2 SYDVKM. CDR3 in amino acids: CASSYGTGGTYGYTF. The DNA for the CDR3 is TGTGCCAGCAGTTACGGGACAGGGGGAACCTATGGCTACACCTTC.

V is TRBV7-2 and J is TRBJ1-3, with D possibly TRBD1 on 6 matching bases. CDR1 SGHTA and CDR2 FQGNSA come from the germline V gene. CDR3 length: 15 residues. Trimming took 2 bases from V and 3 from J, leaving 11 bases between them. CDR3 sequence (DNA): TGTGCCAGCAGCTTATCGGCAGGGGTTGGAAACACCATATATTTT. It codes for CASSLSAGVGNTIYF.

This clone has only one observation. The V gene is TRBV27, the J gene TRBJ2-1; D not certain. This CDR3 spans 13 amino acids. Trimming took off 7 bases at V and 4 bases at J, with 11 bases between the two ends. Germline values: CDR1 MNHEY, CDR2 SMNVEV (reference sequence). For the CDR3, the DNA is TGTGCCAGCAAAAGGACCGAATACAATGAGCAGTTCTTC. Translation gives CASKRTEYNEQFF.

The chain couples TRBV2 to TRBJ1-2; tentative D call: TRBD1 (6 bases). V lost 10 bases to trimming and J lost 5 bases, with 14 bases between them. The CDR3 runs 12 residues. Per the germline V gene, CDR1 is SNHLY and CDR2 is FYNNEI. CDR3 sequence: CANKRGQYGYTF. The CDR3 region has the DNA TGTGCCAACAAACGCGGACAGTATGGCTACACCTTC.

This clone was picked up one time. The V and J genes are TRBV5-1 and TRBJ1-4; TRBD1 matches at 11 bases. V lost 2 bases to trimming and J lost 8 bases; unmatched junction nucleotides: 5. The CDR3 sequence is 15 residues long. CDR1 and CDR2 from the germline V gene are SGHRS and YFSETQ. The CDR3 nucleotides read TGCGCCAGCAGCTTAAGGGACAGGGGGGTCGAAAAACTGTTTTTT. The encoded protein is CASSLRDRGVEKLFF. Full variable domain (remainder filled in from reference TRBV5-1 and TRBJ1-4): KAGVTQTPRYLIKTRGQQVTLSCSPISGHRSVSWYQQTPGQGLQFLFEYFSETQRNKGNFPGRFSGRQFSNSRSEMNVSTLELGDSALYLCASSLRDRGVEKLFFGSGTQLSVL.

The V call is TRBV3-1 (or the pseudogene TRBV3-2), the J call TRBJ2-7; D possibly uses TRBD1 or TRBD2 (6 bases each). Per germline, CDR1 LGHDT and CDR2 YNNKEL (reference sequence). With 4 bases removed from V and 5 bases from J, the gap between germline ends came to 12 bases. This CDR3 is built from 13 residues. The CDR3 reads CASSRWGAHEQYF. CDR3 in DNA: TGTGCCAGCAGCCGGTGGGGGGCCCACGAGCAGTACTTC.

This clone has only a few counts. The sample contains more than one DNA sequence encoding this CDR3. The CDR3 reads CASSQDWPGGSYEQYF. The DNA for the CDR3 is TGTGCCAGCAGCCAAGATTGGCCAGGGGGCTCCTACGAGCAGTACTTC. This chain joins TRBV4-2 and TRBJ2-7; 7 bases agree with TRBD1. CDR3 size: 16 residues. The J segment lost 0 bases and the V segment lost 0 bases, leaving 5 bases of the junction unmatched. Germline V gene lookup returns CDR1 LGHNA and CDR2 YNFKEQ.

This clone came up once. The chain links TRBV19 to TRBJ1-2; TRBD1 matches at 10 bases. V shed 3 bases and J 8 bases; nucleotides not matched to a gene: 12. The CDR3 has 16 residues. The germline V gene encodes CDR1 LNHDA and CDR2 SQIVND (reference sequence). The CDR3 DNA reads TGTGCCAGTAGTATTCCCGGACAGGGGGTTTTTTACGGCTACACCTTC. It encodes CASSIPGQGVFYGYTF.